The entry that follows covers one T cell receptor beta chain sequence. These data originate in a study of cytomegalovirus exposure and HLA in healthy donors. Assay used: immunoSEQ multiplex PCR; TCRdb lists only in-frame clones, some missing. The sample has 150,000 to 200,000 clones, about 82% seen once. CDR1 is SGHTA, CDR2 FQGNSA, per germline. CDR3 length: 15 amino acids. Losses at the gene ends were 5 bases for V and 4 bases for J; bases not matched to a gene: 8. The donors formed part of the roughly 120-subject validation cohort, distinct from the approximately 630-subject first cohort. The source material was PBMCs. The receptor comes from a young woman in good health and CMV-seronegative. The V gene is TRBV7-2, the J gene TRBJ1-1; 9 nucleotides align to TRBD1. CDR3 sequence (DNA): TGTGCCAGCAGCACCAGCTGGACAGGGGCCACTGAAGCTTTCTTT. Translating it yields CASSTSWTGATEAFF.